The 17 T cell receptor beta chains in this list originate from one sample, sequenced in a study of shared clonotypes between healthy human individuals. Sequencing used immunoSEQ multiplex PCR; TCRdb keeps in-frame clones, though not all of them. The table lists some 2.3 million clones, approximately 93% of them singletons. The sample comprised naive CD4+ T cells from PBMCs. The subset was: CD45RA+ positively selected. The source is a man aged 18 to 30 in good health. Some clones in this sample may be carry-over from other donors' samples.

The rearrangement uses TRBV5-1 and TRBJ2-7, with TRBD2 matching over 10 bases. CDR3 size: 18 residues. With V trimmed by 4 bases and J by 1 base, 14 bases remained unmatched. CDR1 is SGHRS and CDR2 is YFSETQ in the germline V gene. In DNA, the CDR3 is TGCGCCAGCAGCCACCCCCCCAGGGCTAGCGGGAGTTCCTACGAGCAGTACTTC. Its translation is CASSHPPRASGSSYEQYF.

The chain employs TRBV27 and TRBJ2-1; 7 nucleotides match TRBD1. The J segment lost 0 bases and the V segment lost 3 bases, leaving 11 bases of the junction unmatched. The CDR3 has 18 amino acids. Per germline, CDR1 MNHEY and CDR2 SMNVEV (reference sequence). In nucleotides, the CDR3 is TGTGCCAGCAGTTTGGGACAGCCCTATTCATACTCCTACAATGAGCAGTTCTTC. It yields the protein CASSLGQPYSYSYNEQFF.

DNA for the CDR3: TGTGCCAGCAGCTTAGCGCAGGGGCGGGTTGAGCAGTTCTTC. Protein product: CASSLAQGRVEQFF. The V gene is TRBV7-2, the J gene TRBJ2-1; D possibly corresponds to TRBD1 (6 bases). V lost 0 bases and J 9 bases, leaving 12 bases between the germline ends. The CDR3 is 14 amino acids. Germline CDR1 reads SGHTA; CDR2 reads FQGNSA.

J is TRBJ2-7 and V is TRBV28; 10 positions agree with TRBD1. Looked up from germline, CDR1 is MDHEN and CDR2 is SYDVKM. The CDR3 loop spans 15 amino acids. V was pared by 7 bases and J by 6 bases, with 12 bases of the junction left unmatched. The CDR3 DNA is TGTGCCAGCATCCCGGGACAGGGGAGCCTCGGCGAGCAGTACTTC. Translation gives CASIPGQGSLGEQYF.

The CDR3 loop is CAWSRRDIRTGELFF. The CDR3 DNA sequence: TGTGCCTGGAGTCGGCGAGATATCCGCACCGGGGAGCTGTTTTTT. This sequence joins TRBV30 and TRBJ2-2; D not certain. CDR1 is GTSNPN and CDR2 is SVGIG in the germline V gene (reference sequence). The CDR3 sequence is 15 residues long. The germline V and J ends were trimmed by 2 bases and 4 bases, with 14 bases remaining between them.

This chain joins TRBV6-6 and TRBJ2-2, with D maybe TRBD2 (6 bases). Trimming pared 10 bases from V and 2 bases from J, leaving 14 bases between. The CDR3 has 14 amino acids. The germline V gene has CDR1 MNHNY and CDR2 SVGAGI (reference sequence). CDR3 protein: CATALGGNTGELFF. CDR3 nucleotide sequence: TGTGCCACAGCTCTGGGGGGTAACACCGGGGAGCTGTTTTTT.

The J gene is TRBJ1-2, the V gene TRBV14; 7 nucleotides line up with TRBD1. Germline CDR1 SGHDN, CDR2 FVKESK. The V and J ends lost 4 bases and 4 bases, in that order; junction bases with no gene match: 3. The CDR3 is made up of 13 amino acids. Here the CDR3 reads CASSRDSFYGYTF. The CDR3 nucleotides are TGTGCCAGCAGCCGGGACAGCTTCTATGGCTACACCTTC. The full variable domain, rest sourced from reference TRBV14 and TRBJ1-2, is EAGVTQFPSHSVIEKGQTVTLRCDPISGHDNLYWYRRVMGKEIKFLLHFVKESKQDESGMPNNRFLAERTGGTYSTLKVQPAELEDSGVYFCASSRDSFYGYTFGSGTRLTVV.

This chain links TRBV15 with TRBJ2-3, with D possibly being TRBD1 or TRBD2 (5 bases each). The CDR3 length is 17 residues. Germline CDR1 reads LNHNV; CDR2 reads YYDKDF (reference sequence). V shed 0 bases and J shed 4 bases, with 17 bases lying between them. CDR3 DNA sequence: TGTGCCACCAGCAGAGATCTCGTAGTATTGGGGGCAGATACGCAGTATTTT. Translation gives CATSRDLVVLGADTQYF.

V is TRBV5-8 and J is TRBJ2-3, with 10 bases that match TRBD1. V was clipped by 0 bases and J by 1 base; unmatched bases: 5. Germline CDR1 reads SGHTS; CDR2 reads YDEGEE. The CDR3 covers 17 residues. CDR3: CASSLGQGAWGTDTQYF. In DNA form, the CDR3 reads TGTGCCAGCAGCTTGGGACAGGGGGCTTGGGGCACAGATACGCAGTATTTT.

The V and J genes are TRBV18 and TRBJ2-3; tentative D call: TRBD2 (5 bases). Germline assignment: CDR1 KGHSH and CDR2 LQKENI. The CDR3 has 15 amino acids. V lost 3 bases and J lost 5, with 15 bases in between. The CDR3 reads CASSPNGGDGDTQYF. For the CDR3, the DNA is TGTGCCAGCTCACCGAACGGAGGCGATGGAGATACGCAGTATTTT. Together with reference TRBV18 and TRBJ2-3, the CDR3 gives the full variable domain: NAGVMQNPRHLVRRRGQEARLRCSPMKGHSHVYWYRQLPEEGLKFMVYLQKENIIDESGMPKERFSAEFPKEGPSILRIQQVVRGDSAAYFCASSPNGGDGDTQYFGPGTRLTVL.

V usage is TRBV7-2 and J usage is TRBJ1-3, with D uncertain. Trimming took 2 bases from V and 2 from J, leaving 10 bases between them. This CDR3 contains 15 residues. Germline V gene lookup returns CDR1 SGHTA and CDR2 FQGNSA. The CDR3, as DNA: TGTGCCAGCAGCTTATCTGTGGGCGCTGGAAACACCATATATTTT. Residues: CASSLSVGAGNTIYF.

The V gene is TRBV9, the J gene TRBJ2-5; unclear D gene. CDR1 is SGDLS and CDR2 is YYNGEE in the germline V gene. Trimming removed 4 bases from V and 1 base from J, with 8 bases in between. The CDR3 totals 13 residues. The CDR3 loop reads CASSKPGQETQYF. Here the CDR3 DNA reads TGTGCCAGCAGCAAGCCGGGCCAAGAGACCCAGTACTTC.

The rearrangement links TRBV7-6 to TRBJ2-7, with TRBD2 as a possible D gene (5 bases). The CDR3 is 15 residues long. Trimming stripped 1 base from V and 4 bases from J, with 14 bases between. The germline V gene encodes CDR1 SGHVS and CDR2 FNYEAQ. Written as DNA, the CDR3 is TGTGCCAGCAGCTTAGTCACTCACGGGGTTTACGAGCAGTACTTC. It specifies CASSLVTHGVYEQYF.

This chain joins TRBV30 and TRBJ2-1, with 8 bases lining up with TRBD2. The CDR3 extends over 13 amino acids. V trimming: 5 bases; J trimming: 8 bases; junction bases outside the gene matches: 8. The germline gives CDR1 GTSNPN, CDR2 SVGIG (reference sequence). The CDR3 loop is CAWGPAGVHEQFF. In DNA, the CDR3 is TGTGCCTGGGGGCCAGCGGGAGTCCATGAGCAGTTCTTC.

The genes are TRBV28 and TRBJ1-1; D is unresolved. V was cut by 5 bases and J by 13 bases, with 17 bases left in between. CDR1 is MDHEN and CDR2 is SYDVKM in the germline V gene. The CDR3 spans 12 residues. CDR3 sequence: CASSRWLQRSFF. Here the CDR3 DNA reads TGTGCCAGCAGTAGGTGGCTTCAAAGGAGTTTCTTT.

The genes are TRBV2 and TRBJ1-4; tentatively, D is TRBD1 (5 bases). The V gene lost 5 bases and the J gene lost 3 bases, with 13 bases spanning the gap. Germline assignment: CDR1 SNHLY and CDR2 FYNNEI. This CDR3 is built from 15 residues. CDR3 in amino acids: CASSTLGGSNEKLFF. CDR3 nucleotides: TGTGCCAGCAGTACTTTGGGGGGTTCTAATGAAAAACTGTTTTTT.

The chain couples TRBV6-5 to TRBJ1-1; the D is unclear. CDR3 length: 13 residues. Germline CDR1 reads MNHEY; CDR2 reads SVGAGI. With 5 bases removed from V and 6 bases from J, the gap between germline ends came to 13 bases. The CDR3 protein is CASSTGSPPEAFF. In DNA form, the CDR3 reads TGTGCCAGCAGTACGGGGTCTCCCCCTGAAGCTTTCTTT.